These 24 T cell receptor beta chains originate from one sample sequenced in a study of blood T cell repertoires in COVID-19. Assay used: immunoSEQ multiplex PCR; TCRdb lists only in-frame clones, some missing. The sample records 200,000 or so clones, about 85% being singletons. Sequencing was performed on peripheral blood. The receptors stem from a man in his sixties or seventies with acute or convalescent COVID-19.

The CDR3 DNA reads as TGTGCCAGCACCGGTCCGGGGTTTTCAAACACTGAAGCTTTCTTT. Encoded protein: CASTGPGFSNTEAFF. This chain uses TRBV7-2 with TRBJ1-1, with D unresolved. Trimming removed 7 bases at V and 2 bases at J, with 17 bases between. The CDR3 has 15 amino acids. CDR1 and CDR2 (germline): SGHTA, FQGNSA.

The CDR3 here is CSASLTSGSTDTQYF. In DNA form, the CDR3 reads TGCAGTGCTAGTTTGACTAGCGGGAGCACAGATACGCAGTATTTT. The chain links TRBV20-1 to TRBJ2-3; 10 bases align to TRBD2. After removal of 3 bases from V and 0 bases from J, the junction contained 3 bases not matched to a gene. The CDR3 is 15 residues long. Per germline, CDR1 DFQATT and CDR2 SNEGSKA (reference sequence).

The chain recombines TRBV5-1 with TRBJ2-2; 10 positions agree with TRBD2. The V gene's germline CDR1 is SGHRS and CDR2 YFSETQ. The trim removed 4 bases at V and 3 bases at J, leaving 3 bases unmatched. This CDR3 comprises 15 residues. The CDR3 spells CASSLAGVDTGELFF. The CDR3 DNA reads as TGCGCCAGCAGCCTAGCGGGAGTCGACACCGGGGAGCTGTTTTTT.

V gene TRBV18 combines with J gene TRBJ2-7, with 9 bases that match TRBD1. V dropped 4 bases and J dropped 2; count of bases not matched to a gene: 6. The CDR3 runs 15 residues. Germline-derived CDR1 and CDR2 are KGHSH and LQKENI. CDR3: CASSQGTGIAYEQYF. CDR3 in DNA: TGTGCCAGCTCACAGGGGACAGGGATAGCCTACGAGCAGTACTTC.

This chain joins TRBV13 and TRBJ1-2; possible D gene TRBD1, 5 bases. Germline CDR1 reads PRHDT; CDR2 reads FYEKMQ (reference sequence). The length of the CDR3 is 16 residues. V lost 5 bases to trimming and J lost 3 bases, with 19 bases between them. DNA for the CDR3: TGTGCCAGCAGCATCGAAGAGGTGGGCAGGGACTATGGCTACACCTTC. It specifies CASSIEEVGRDYGYTF.

The chain couples TRBV28 to TRBJ2-1; a possible D gene is TRBD1 (5 bases). Deletions cut 3 bases from V and 5 bases from J, with 5 bases between. This CDR3 spans 12 amino acids. From germline, CDR1 is MDHEN and CDR2 SYDVKM. CDR3: CASSLGHNEQFF. As DNA, the CDR3 is TGTGCCAGCAGTTTGGGGCACAATGAGCAGTTCTTC.

V is TRBV11-2 and J is TRBJ1-2; the D gene is possibly TRBD1 (6 bases). Germline V gene lookup returns CDR1 SGHAT and CDR2 FQNNGV. This CDR3 region has 15 residues. V lost 7 bases to trimming and J lost 7 bases, with 22 bases between them. CDR3 in DNA: TGTGCCAGCACCCCCGGTCCAACAGGGATCGGTGGCTACACCTTC. As protein: CASTPGPTGIGGYTF.

The V gene is TRBV27, the J gene TRBJ2-7; 8 nucleotides match TRBD2. The CDR3 extends over 14 amino acids. V was clipped by 4 bases and J by 4 bases; unmatched bases: 6. CDR1 and CDR2 from the germline V gene are MNHEY and SMNVEV (reference sequence). CDR3 sequence: CASSSREGAYEQYF. The CDR3 nucleotides are TGTGCCAGCAGTTCCCGGGAGGGTGCGTACGAGCAGTACTTC.

The rearrangement joins TRBV6-5 to TRBJ1-3; D is undetermined. The CDR3 runs to 14 residues. V lost 4 bases and J 1 base, leaving 8 bases between the germline ends. Per germline, CDR1 MNHEY and CDR2 SVGAGI. CDR3 bases: TGTGCCAGCAGTTTGACTTTATCTGGAAACACCATATATTTT. Translation gives CASSLTLSGNTIYF.

The chain uses TRBV5-1 and TRBJ2-7; 14 bases agree with TRBD2. Germline V lookup: CDR1 SGHRS, CDR2 YFSETQ. The CDR3 spans 15 residues. Unmatched junction bases numbered 4, after V lost 4 bases and J lost 4 bases. For the CDR3, the DNA is TGCGCCAGCAGCATAGGGACTAGCGGGAGTTACGAGCAGTACTTC. Translation: CASSIGTSGSYEQYF.

The V and J genes are TRBV7-9 and TRBJ2-7, with 10 bases identical to TRBD2. Per germline, CDR1 SEHNR and CDR2 FQNEAQ (reference sequence). J was trimmed by 5 bases and V by 1 base; bases with no gene match: 8. The CDR3 extends over 16 amino acids. The CDR3 nucleotides read TGTGCCAGCAGCTTAGTTGGGGCTAGCGGGAGCCACGAGCAGTACTTC. Its translation: CASSLVGASGSHEQYF.

This rearrangement joins TRBV7-3 to TRBJ2-1, with TRBD1 matching over 9 bases. The V gene end was trimmed by 1 base and the J gene end by 6 bases; junction bases not matched to a gene: 10. CDR1 and CDR2 (germline): SGHTA, FQGTGA. The CDR3 covers 17 residues. CDR3: CASSLSGRGQGVNEQFF. In DNA form, the CDR3 reads TGTGCCAGCAGCTTAAGTGGTAGGGGACAGGGAGTCAATGAGCAGTTCTTC.

This clone appeared a single time. The chain recombines TRBV5-1 with TRBJ2-1; D uncertain. CDR1 and CDR2 (germline): SGHRS, YFSETQ. The V end was cut by 1 base, the J end by 6 bases, with 8 bases between. This CDR3 has 13 residues. The CDR3: CASSLNWANEQFF. The CDR3 DNA reads as TGCGCCAGCAGCTTGAACTGGGCCAATGAGCAGTTCTTC.

J is TRBJ2-7 and V is TRBV5-1; 7 bases line up with TRBD2. The CDR3 covers 15 residues. V lost 2 bases to trimming and J lost 3 bases; unmatched junction nucleotides: 8. The germline V gene encodes CDR1 SGHRS and CDR2 YFSETQ. CDR3 loop: CASSLSGGRNYEQYF. The CDR3 nucleotides are TGCGCCAGCAGCTTAAGTGGCGGGAGAAACTACGAGCAGTACTTC. Filled out from reference TRBV5-1 and TRBJ2-7, the complete variable domain reads KAGVTQTPRYLIKTRGQQVTLSCSPISGHRSVSWYQQTPGQGLQFLFEYFSETQRNKGNFPGRFSGRQFSNSRSEMNVSTLELGDSALYLCASSLSGGRNYEQYFGPGTRLTVT.

V gene TRBV21-1 combines with J gene TRBJ2-7; the listed D gene, TRBD2, was not tested against the DNA. TRBV21-1 represents a pseudogene. The CDR3 is 14 residues long. The chain's CDR3 is CASSAGTSGYEQYF. DNA for the CDR3: TGTGCCAGCAGCGCCGGGACTAGCGGTTACGAGCAGTACTTC.

CDR3 nucleotides: TGTGCCAGCAGCAAACGGGGGACTAGCGGGTTACTCCTATGCCACGAGCAGTACTTC. This sequence encodes CASSKRGTSGLLLCHEQYF. The rearrangement joins TRBV21-1 to TRBJ2-7; the D segment call TRBD2 is taken from the table without a DNA check. TRBV21-1 is flagged as a pseudogene. This CDR3 is 19 amino acids long.

V gene TRBV12-3 or TRBV12-4 combines with J gene TRBJ1-1; D gene uncertain. Trimming stripped 6 bases from V and 1 base from J, with 9 bases between. The CDR3 covers 13 residues. In DNA, the CDR3 is TGTGCCAGCAGGATCCAGGAGAACACTGAAGCTTTCTTT. It is translated as CASRIQENTEAFF.

The V and J genes are TRBV5-1 and TRBJ2-7, with D maybe TRBD2 (6 bases). The CDR3 covers 14 residues. Germline CDR1 is SGHRS and CDR2 is YFSETQ. The germline V and J ends were trimmed by 1 base and 5 bases, with 13 bases remaining between them. The CDR3 region is CASSLYDGEDEQYF. CDR3 in DNA: TGCGCCAGCAGCTTGTACGATGGGGAGGACGAGCAGTACTTC.

The chain couples TRBV6-6 to TRBJ2-5; 7 positions match TRBD2. The CDR3 has 15 amino acids. The trim removed 4 bases at V and 2 bases at J, leaving 7 bases unmatched. CDR1 is MNHNY, CDR2 SVGAGI, per germline (reference sequence). CDR3 amino acids: CASSSRTSRQETQYF. The CDR3 DNA follows: TGTGCCAGCAGTTCCCGGACTAGTCGGCAAGAGACCCAGTACTTC.

J is TRBJ2-7 and V is TRBV11-1, with a weak D call TRBD2 (5 bases). Looked up from germline, CDR1 is SGHAT and CDR2 is FQDESV (reference sequence). V lost 5 bases and J 3 bases, leaving 8 bases between the germline ends. This CDR3 has 12 residues. The CDR3 region has the DNA TGTGCCAGCAGCCGACGGGACTACGAGCAGTACTTC. Its protein product is CASSRRDYEQYF.

This rearrangement joins TRBV11-3 to TRBJ2-3, with D possibly being TRBD2 (5 bases). This CDR3 is 13 amino acids long. Trimming cost V 1 base and J 7 bases, with 9 bases left between them. Germline V CDR1 and CDR2: SGHNT, YENEEA. CDR3 sequence reads: CASSLAGSNTQYF. Written as DNA, the CDR3 is TGTGCCAGCAGCTTAGCGGGAAGCAATACGCAGTATTTT.

Notes on this clone: Other nucleotide sequences in the sample specify the same CDR3. CDR3 amino acids: CASSSLYEQYF. CDR3 DNA sequence: TGTGCCAGCAGCTCCTTATACGAGCAGTACTTC. The chain carries TRBV3-1 (or the pseudogene TRBV3-2) and TRBJ2-7; no firm D call. Germline V lookup: CDR1 LGHDT, CDR2 YNNKEL (reference sequence). The CDR3 length is 11 residues. Trimming took 5 bases from V and 4 from J, leaving 6 bases between them.

The V and J genes are TRBV12-5 and TRBJ2-5; 10 nucleotides match TRBD1. The germline gives CDR1 LGHNT, CDR2 FRNRAP. V shed 6 bases, J shed 5 bases, and the junction held 6 bases outside the gene matches. The length of the CDR3 is 14 residues. CDR3 DNA sequence: TGTGCTAGTGGAACAGGACAGGGGGGGGAGACCCAGTACTTC. Amino acid sequence: CASGTGQGGETQYF.

The chain uses TRBV7-2 and TRBJ2-7, with 9 bases fitting TRBD1. With 5 bases clipped from V and 6 bases from J, the junction kept 11 bases outside the gene matches. Germline V gives CDR1 SGHTA, CDR2 FQGNSA. The CDR3 extends over 15 amino acids. The CDR3 nucleotides read TGTGCCAGCAGCACTCGACAGGGGGGGTCTGGCGAGCAGTACTTC. It translates to CASSTRQGGSGEQYF. The whole variable domain, remainder taken from reference TRBV7-2 and TRBJ2-7, is GAGVSQSPSNKVTEKGKDVELRCDPISGHTALYWYRQSLGQGLEFLIYFQGNSAPDKSGLPSDRFSAERTGGSVSTLTIQRTQQEDSAVYLCASSTRQGGSGEQYFGPGTRLTVT.